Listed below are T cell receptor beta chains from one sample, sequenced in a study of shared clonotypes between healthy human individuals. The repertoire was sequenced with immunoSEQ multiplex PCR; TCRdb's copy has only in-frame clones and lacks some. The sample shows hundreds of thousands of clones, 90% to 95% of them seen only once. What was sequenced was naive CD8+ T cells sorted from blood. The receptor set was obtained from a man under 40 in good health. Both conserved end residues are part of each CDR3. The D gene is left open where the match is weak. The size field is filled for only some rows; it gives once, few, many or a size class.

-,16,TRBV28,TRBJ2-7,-,TGTGCCAGCAGACCATCCCGGGCCTACAGGGAAGACAAACCGTACTTC,CASRPSRAYREDKPYF
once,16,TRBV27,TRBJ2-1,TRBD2,TGTGCCAGCAGTTTCCCCAACGGGAGGTCCTACAATGAGCAGTTCTTC,CASSFPNGRSYNEQFF
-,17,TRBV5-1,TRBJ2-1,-,TGCGCCAGCAGCTTGGAGGGGGGCGGGAGCTCCTACAATGAGCAGTTCTTC,CASSLEGGGSSYNEQFF
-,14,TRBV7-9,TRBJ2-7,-,TGTGCCAGCAGCCTCGCGGGGGCAGCCTACGAGCAGTACTTC,CASSLAGAAYEQYF
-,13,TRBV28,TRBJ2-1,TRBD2,TGTGCCAGCATAAGCGGGACCTACAATGAGCAGTTCTTC,CASISGTYNEQFF
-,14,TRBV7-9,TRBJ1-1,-,TGTGCCAGCACTTGGAGAGACAGGAACACTGAAGCTTTCTTT,CASTWRDRNTEAFF
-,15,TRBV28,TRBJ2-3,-,TGTGCCAGCTTGGGTGAGGCGGGAATCACAGATACGCAGTATTTT,CASLGEAGITDTQYF
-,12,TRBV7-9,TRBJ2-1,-,TGTGCCAGCAGCTTAGGGGACAATGAGCAGTTCTTC,CASSLGDNEQFF
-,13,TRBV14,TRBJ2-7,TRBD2,TGTGCCAGCAGCCAGCGGGAGTGGCACGAGCAGTACTTC,CASSQREWHEQYF
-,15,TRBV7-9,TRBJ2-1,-,TGTGCCAGCAGCCAAGAGGGACGTTCCGACCATGAGCAGTTCTTC,CASSQEGRSDHEQFF
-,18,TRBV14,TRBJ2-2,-,TGTGCCAGCAGCCAAGTGCGCAAGGATAGGGGGGACACCGGGGAGCTGTTTTTT,CASSQVRKDRGDTGELFF
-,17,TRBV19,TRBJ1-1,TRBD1,TGTGCCAGTAGTATAACCGGACAGGGCTTGATCGACACTGAAGCTTTCTTT,CASSITGQGLIDTEAFF
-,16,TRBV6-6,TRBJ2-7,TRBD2,TGTGCCAGCAGTTACTCGAGACTAGCGGGGGACTACGAGCAGTACTTC,CASSYSRLAGDYEQYF
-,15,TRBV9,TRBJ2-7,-,TGTGCCAGCAGCGTAGCATCAGGGTACGGCTACGAGCAGTACTTC,CASSVASGYGYEQYF
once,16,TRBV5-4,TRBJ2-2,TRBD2,TGTGCCAGCAGCTTGCGGGTAGCGGGAGAGCCCGGGGAGCTGTTTTTT,CASSLRVAGEPGELFF
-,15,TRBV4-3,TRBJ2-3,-,TGCGCCAGCAGCCAAGATATTGGGTTCACAGATACGCAGTATTTT,CASSQDIGFTDTQYF
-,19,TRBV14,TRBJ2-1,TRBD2,TGTGCCAGCAGCCAAAGTAGGGCTAGCGGGGTGAGCTCCTACAATGAGCAGTTCTTC,CASSQSRASGVSSYNEQFF
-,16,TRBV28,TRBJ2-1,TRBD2,TGTGCCAGCAGCTCGGACGGACTAGCGGGAGCGAATGAGCAGTTCTTC,CASSSDGLAGANEQFF
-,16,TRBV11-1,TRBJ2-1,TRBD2,TGTGCCAGCAGCTTGGGGCTAGCGGGAGCAAGATATGAGCAGTTCTTC,CASSLGLAGARYEQFF
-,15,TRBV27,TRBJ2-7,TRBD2,TGTGCCAGCAGTTTACTTCGGGAGGTGCACTACGAGCAGTACTTC,CASSLLREVHYEQYF
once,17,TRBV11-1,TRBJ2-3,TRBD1,TGTGCCAGCAGCTTATTGAGTACGACAGGGAACACAGATACGCAGTATTTT,CASSLLSTTGNTDTQYF
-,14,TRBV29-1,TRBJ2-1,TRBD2,TGCAGCGCCCAGCGGGAGTCAGGTTGGAATGAGCAGTTCTTC,CSAQRESGWNEQFF
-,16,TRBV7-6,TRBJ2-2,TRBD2,TGTGCCAGCAGCTCCGGGACTAGCGTCTATATGCGGGAGCTGTTTTTT,CASSSGTSVYMRELFF
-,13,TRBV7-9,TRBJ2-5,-,TGTGCCAGCAGCTTACCCGGAGAAGAGACCCAGTACTTC,CASSLPGEETQYF
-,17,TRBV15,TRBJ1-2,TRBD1,TGTGCCACCAGCAGAGTCCCACCGGGACAGGGACACTATGGCTACACCTTC,CATSRVPPGQGHYGYTF
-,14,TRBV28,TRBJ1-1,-,TGTGCCAGCAGTTTTTTGGGGGGCAACACTGAAGCTTTCTTT,CASSFLGGNTEAFF
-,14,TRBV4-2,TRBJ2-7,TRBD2,TGTGCCAGCAGCGAGTTAGGACTAGCGGTCGAGCAGTACTTC,CASSELGLAVEQYF
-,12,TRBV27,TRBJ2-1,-,TGTGCCAGCATCTTAGTTTACAATGAGCAGTTCTTC,CASILVYNEQFF
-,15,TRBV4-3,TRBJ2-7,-,TGCGCCAGCAGCCACAATCAAGGATCTTCCCACGAGCAGTACTTC,CASSHNQGSSHEQYF
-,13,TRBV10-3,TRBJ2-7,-,TGTGCCATCAAGGGGCGGGACGCCTACGAGCAGTACTTC,CAIKGRDAYEQYF
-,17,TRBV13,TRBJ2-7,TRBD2,TGTGCCAGCAGCTTCGCCGGACTAGCGGGAGTCTCCTACGAGCAGTACTTC,CASSFAGLAGVSYEQYF
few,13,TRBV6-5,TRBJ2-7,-,TGTGCCAGCAGTTACGCAGGCTCCTACGAGCAGTACTTC,CASSYAGSYEQYF
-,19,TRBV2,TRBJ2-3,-,TGTGCCAGCAGTGAAGTTGATTCAAACCCTACCCATCCAACAGATACGCAGTATTTT,CASSEVDSNPTHPTDTQYF
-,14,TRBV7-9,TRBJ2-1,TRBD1,TGTGCCAGCAGCTTAGAAGACAGGGACAATGAGCAGTTCTTC,CASSLEDRDNEQFF
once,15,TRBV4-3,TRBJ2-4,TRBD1,TGCGCCAGCAGCCAGCATACCGGGACAGGGAACATTCAGTACTTC,CASSQHTGTGNIQYF
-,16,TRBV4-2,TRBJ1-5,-,TGTGCCAGCAGCCAAGGGGACGGGGCCCCCGATCAGCCCCAGCATTTT,CASSQGDGAPDQPQHF
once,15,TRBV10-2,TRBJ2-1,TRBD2,TGCGCCAGCAGTACTAGCGTCCCCTCCTACAATGAGCAGTTCTTC,CASSTSVPSYNEQFF
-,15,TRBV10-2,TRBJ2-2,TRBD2,TGCGCCAGCAACCCGACTAGCGCTGCCACCGGGGAGCTGTTTTTT,CASNPTSAATGELFF
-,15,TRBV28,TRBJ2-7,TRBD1,TGTGCCAGCAGTTTGTCTGGGACAGGGTCAGTCGAGCAGTACTTC,CASSLSGTGSVEQYF
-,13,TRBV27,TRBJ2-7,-,TGTGCCAGCAGTTTAAGGGACCGGTACGAGCAGTACTTC,CASSLRDRYEQYF
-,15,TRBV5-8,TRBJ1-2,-,TGTGCCAGCAGCTCCTTATTTCGGGACGACTATGGCTACACCTTC,CASSSLFRDDYGYTF
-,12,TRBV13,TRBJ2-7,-,TGTGCCAGCAGGACAGCCCCCTACGAGCAGTACTTC,CASRTAPYEQYF
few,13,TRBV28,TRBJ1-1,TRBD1,TGTGCCAGCAGGGAGACAGGGGTTACTGAAGCTTTCTTT,CASRETGVTEAFF